These T cell receptor beta chains were read from a single sample in a study of cytomegalovirus exposure and HLA in healthy donors. TCRdb's table, derived via immunoSEQ multiplex PCR, lists solely in-frame clones and lacks some. Of over 130,000 clones in the sample, roughly 76% are singletons; the top ten hold 1.2%. The sequencing sample was made of PBMCs. These receptors were collected from a female donor in good health and CMV-seronegative. CDR3s include the opening cysteine and the closing phenylalanine or tryptophan. A D gene is named only where the DNA matches it firmly. Not all rows give a size; the values are once, few, many and, for expanded clones, a class.

j_gene: TRBJ2-7
len: 16
d_gene: TRBD2
abundance: NA
v_gene: TRBV27
CDR3nt: TGTGCCAGCAGACCGAGTGGGACTAGCGCCTTGGGACGGCAGTACTTC
CDR3aa: CASRPSGTSALGRQYF

j_gene: TRBJ1-1
len: 14
d_gene: TRBD1
abundance: NA
v_gene: TRBV28
CDR3nt: TGTGCCAGCAGTTCATCTTACCGGGACAGCGAAGCTTTCTTT
CDR3aa: CASSSSYRDSEAFF

j_gene: TRBJ1-5
len: 14
d_gene: TRBD1
abundance: NA
v_gene: TRBV6-6
CDR3nt: TGTGCCAGCAACCAACCGGGACAGAATCAGCCCCAGCATTTT
CDR3aa: CASNQPGQNQPQHF

j_gene: TRBJ2-5
len: 14
d_gene: TRBD1
abundance: NA
v_gene: TRBV11-2
CDR3nt: TGTGCCAGCAAAACCCGGACAGGGAGCGAGACCCAGTACTTC
CDR3aa: CASKTRTGSETQYF

j_gene: TRBJ2-4
len: 14
d_gene: NA
abundance: NA
v_gene: TRBV19
CDR3nt: TGTGCCAGTAGTATCGGTCTAGCAGATAACATTCAGTACTTC
CDR3aa: CASSIGLADNIQYF

j_gene: TRBJ1-3
len: 13
d_gene: NA
abundance: few
v_gene: TRBV19
CDR3nt: TGTGCCAGTAGCCTCAGGGCCGGAAACACCATATATTTT
CDR3aa: CASSLRAGNTIYF

j_gene: TRBJ1-5
len: 15
d_gene: TRBD1
abundance: few
v_gene: TRBV28
CDR3nt: TGTGCCAGCAGTTCTCCCGGGACAGGGTATCAGCCCCAGCATTTT
CDR3aa: CASSSPGTGYQPQHF

j_gene: TRBJ2-2
len: 18
d_gene: TRBD1
abundance: NA
v_gene: TRBV15
CDR3nt: TGTGCCACCAGCAGACCTCAAGACAGGGATTGGTTGGGCGGGGAGCTGTTTTTT
CDR3aa: CATSRPQDRDWLGGELFF

j_gene: TRBJ2-5
len: 15
d_gene: TRBD1
abundance: NA
v_gene: TRBV4-1
CDR3nt: TGCGCCAGCAGCCCCCTGGGACAGGGTAAAGAGACCCAGTACTTC
CDR3aa: CASSPLGQGKETQYF

j_gene: TRBJ2-1
len: 15
d_gene: TRBD2
abundance: NA
v_gene: TRBV11-3
CDR3nt: TGTGCCAGCAGCTCTAGGGCGGGAGGTTGGAATGAGCAGTTCTTC
CDR3aa: CASSSRAGGWNEQFF

j_gene: TRBJ1-4
len: 14
d_gene: TRBD1
abundance: once
v_gene: TRBV10-1
CDR3nt: TGCGCCAGCAGTGCAGGGGGACAGGGACGAAAACTGTTTTTT
CDR3aa: CASSAGGQGRKLFF

j_gene: TRBJ1-1
len: 15
d_gene: NA
abundance: NA
v_gene: TRBV28
CDR3nt: TGTGCCAGCAGAAGGGAGCACTTTACGAACACTGAAGCTTTCTTT
CDR3aa: CASRREHFTNTEAFF

j_gene: TRBJ2-7
len: 15
d_gene: NA
abundance: once
v_gene: TRBV11-2
CDR3nt: TGTGCCAGCAGGCGCCCAGTGGGGAAGCGGTACGAGCAGTACTTC
CDR3aa: CASRRPVGKRYEQYF

j_gene: TRBJ1-2
len: 12
d_gene: NA
abundance: once
v_gene: TRBV29-1
CDR3nt: TGCAGCGTTGATCGGCAGGGAAGTGGCTACACCTTC
CDR3aa: CSVDRQGSGYTF

j_gene: TRBJ2-2
len: 14
d_gene: NA
abundance: NA
v_gene: TRBV15
CDR3nt: TGTGCCACCAGCAGAGTAGAGGTTGCCGGGGAGCTGTTTTTT
CDR3aa: CATSRVEVAGELFF

j_gene: TRBJ1-4
len: 15
d_gene: NA
abundance: once
v_gene: TRBV28
CDR3nt: TGTGCCAGCAGTTTATCAGGAGGTGGGAGTGAAAAACTGTTTTTT
CDR3aa: CASSLSGGGSEKLFF

j_gene: TRBJ2-5
len: 16
d_gene: TRBD1
abundance: NA
v_gene: TRBV4-1
CDR3nt: TGCGCCAGCAGCCAGGACGACAGGGTCCTACTGGAGACCCAGTACTTC
CDR3aa: CASSQDDRVLLETQYF

j_gene: TRBJ1-2
len: 15
d_gene: NA
abundance: once
v_gene: TRBV29-1
CDR3nt: TGCAGCGTTTCCTTCCGGGGACACTCGGACTATGGCTACACCTTC
CDR3aa: CSVSFRGHSDYGYTF

j_gene: TRBJ1-1
len: 11
d_gene: TRBD1
abundance: NA
v_gene: TRBV19
CDR3nt: TGTGCCAGTAGTAGGACAGGAGAAGCTTTCTTT
CDR3aa: CASSRTGEAFF

j_gene: TRBJ2-7
len: 13
d_gene: NA
abundance: once
v_gene: TRBV10-1
CDR3nt: TGCGCCAGCACCAGGATGAGCTCCTACGAGCAGTACTTC
CDR3aa: CASTRMSSYEQYF

j_gene: TRBJ2-1
len: 15
d_gene: TRBD1
abundance: few
v_gene: TRBV27
CDR3nt: TGTGCCAGCAGTCCAGGACAGGGTGCCTACAATGAGCAGTTCTTC
CDR3aa: CASSPGQGAYNEQFF

j_gene: TRBJ1-1
len: 12
d_gene: NA
abundance: few
v_gene: TRBV6-5
CDR3nt: TGTGCCAGCAGTCCCCGGGTAGGGGGAGCTTTCTTT
CDR3aa: CASSPRVGGAFF

j_gene: TRBJ2-7
len: 14
d_gene: TRBD1
abundance: NA
v_gene: TRBV28
CDR3nt: TGTGCCAGCAGTTTATACAGGGGATCCTACGAGCAGTACTTC
CDR3aa: CASSLYRGSYEQYF

j_gene: TRBJ1-2
len: 13
d_gene: NA
abundance: NA
v_gene: TRBV28
CDR3nt: TGTGCCAGCAGTTTACCAGGGAACTATGGCTACACCTTC
CDR3aa: CASSLPGNYGYTF

j_gene: TRBJ2-5
len: 15
d_gene: NA
abundance: NA
v_gene: TRBV5-1
CDR3nt: TGCGCCAGCAGATCCGGAGCCCTATCCCAAGAGACCCAGTACTTC
CDR3aa: CASRSGALSQETQYF

j_gene: TRBJ1-1
len: 15
d_gene: TRBD1
abundance: NA
v_gene: TRBV6-4
CDR3nt: TGTGCCAGCAGGACAGGGGCTTGGGCGGACACTGAAGCTTTCTTT
CDR3aa: CASRTGAWADTEAFF

j_gene: TRBJ2-3
len: 14
d_gene: NA
abundance: once
v_gene: TRBV30
CDR3nt: TGTGCCTGGAGTGTATCAGTGGGCGCAGATACGCAGTATTTT
CDR3aa: CAWSVSVGADTQYF

j_gene: TRBJ2-5
len: 11
d_gene: TRBD1
abundance: once
v_gene: TRBV20-1
CDR3nt: TGCAGTGCTAGTGCAGGGGGGACCCAGTACTTC
CDR3aa: CSASAGGTQYF

j_gene: TRBJ1-2
len: 15
d_gene: TRBD1
abundance: NA
v_gene: TRBV5-1
CDR3nt: TGCGCCAGCAGCTTGGCTCCGGGACAGGGCTATGGCTACACCTTC
CDR3aa: CASSLAPGQGYGYTF